Given below is one TCR beta chain in context. Its antigen is undetermined. The data belong to a study of cytomegalovirus exposure and HLA in healthy donors. V lost 4 bases to trimming and J lost 1 base, with 12 bases between them. Germline assignment: CDR1 SGHRS and CDR2 YFSETQ. CDR3 size: 15 residues. The study's findings and limits: In a later analysis, a genetic analysis reported fewer productive-TCR N-insertions in an Asian-associated ancestry cluster than the cohort average. HLA alleles were associated with some 16,000 TCR beta sequences in a later analysis at 0.05 false discovery rate.

The primer mix had 60 Vbeta and 13 Jbeta primers. Libraries were prepared by immunoSEQ multiplex PCR; TCRdb keeps only in-frame clonotypes and omits some of them. The table lists more than 150,000 clones, 84% of them singletons. The chain uses TRBV5-1 and TRBJ2-1, with a possible D match to TRBD1 (5 bases). The source material was PBMCs. The sequence derives from a girl aged 2-15 years in good health and CMV-seropositive. The CDR3 is CASSPGAPSYNEQFF. CDR3 DNA: TGCGCCAGCAGCCCTGGGGCGCCTTCCTACAATGAGCAGTTCTTC.